Listed below are T cell receptor beta chains from one sample, sequenced in a study of T cells in Graves' hyperthyroidism and ophthalmopathy. TCRdb recomputed calls from the multiplex PCR reads with MiXCR, one row per CDR3 protein. Of 500,000 to 700,000 distinct CDR3 sequences in the sample, roughly 17% were seen once. Sequenced: blood. These receptors were taken from a woman younger than 30 with Graves' hyperthyroidism. CDR3s include the opening cysteine and the closing phenylalanine or tryptophan. D genes are given only for firm matches. Clone size is shown for a subset of rows, as once, few, many or a class of expanded clone.

V gene,D gene,clone size,J gene,CDR3 DNA,CDR3 protein
TRBV6-1,TRBD2,few,TRBJ2-5,TGTGCCAGCAGTCGGGGCGGGGGGACCCAAGAGACCCAGTACTTC,CASSRGGGTQETQYF
TRBV7-2,-,many,TRBJ2-1,TGTGCCAGCAGCTTAGCCAAAGGGGGACCTCAGTTCTTC,CASSLAKGGPQFF
TRBV2,-,-,TRBJ2-1,TGTGCCAGCAGTGAAGGATATCGAGGGAATGAGCAGTTCTTC,CASSEGYRGNEQFF
TRBV20-1,TRBD1,-,TRBJ1-6,TGCAGTGCTAGCTTGACAGGGGGCGCGTCACCCCTCCACTTT,CSASLTGGASPLHF
TRBV11-2,-,many,TRBJ2-7,TGTGCCAGCAGTATAGGGGTTGGGTACGAGCAGTACTTC,CASSIGVGYEQYF
TRBV6-1,-,many,TRBJ2-5,TGTGCCAGCAGCTCGAACAGGGCAAGCCAAGAGACCCAGTACTTC,CASSSNRASQETQYF
TRBV14,-,-,TRBJ2-2,TGTGCCAGCAGGGTTCTCGGGTCCGGGGAGCTGTTTTTT,CASRVLGSGELFF
TRBV11-2,-,many,TRBJ1-1,TGTGCCAGCAGCTTTTCCTGGAACACTGAAGCTTTCTTT,CASSFSWNTEAFF
TRBV20-1,TRBD1,many,TRBJ2-1,TGCAGTGCTAGACCGGGACAGGCCGTGTTGCGCTCCTACAATGAGCAGTTCTTC,CSARPGQAVLRSYNEQFF
TRBV2,TRBD2,few,TRBJ2-4,TGTGCCATTATATCAGCTAGCGGGAGGGCCAGCATTCAGTACTTC,CAIISASGRASIQYF
TRBV7-9,TRBD2,many,TRBJ2-5,TGTGCCAGCACGAGCGGGGGTCTCCAAGAGACCCAGTACTTC,CASTSGGLQETQYF
TRBV14,TRBD2,few,TRBJ2-7,TGTGCCAGCAGCCACCGCGGGACTATTTTGTGGCGCGAGCAGTACTTC,CASSHRGTILWREQYF
TRBV27,TRBD2,-,TRBJ2-1,TGTGCCAGCAGTTCTTATCTGCGGGAGGGCCGTAATGAGCAGTTCTTC,CASSSYLREGRNEQFF
TRBV7-2,-,many,TRBJ1-2,TGTGCCAGCAGCTTAGCGGGACACAGAGTCAACTATGGCTACACCTTC,CASSLAGHRVNYGYTF
TRBV7-9,-,-,TRBJ2-5,TGTGCCAGCAGCCCCGAACGCCGGGACGGACAGTACTTC,CASSPERRDGQYF
TRBV19,-,-,TRBJ2-7,TGTGCCAGTAGTCTTACTAGCTACGGAACCTACGAGCAGTACTTC,CASSLTSYGTYEQYF
TRBV6-1,-,-,TRBJ2-2,TGTGCCAGCTCTTGGAACAGGAACACCGGGGAGCTGTTTTTT,CASSWNRNTGELFF
TRBV11-3,-,-,TRBJ2-7,TGTGCCACCAGGGGTGGAGAGTTCTACGAGCAGTACTTC,CATRGGEFYEQYF
TRBV2,-,-,TRBJ2-7,TGTGCCGGCAGTGATCCCGGGACTTTCTACGAGCAGTACTTC,CAGSDPGTFYEQYF
TRBV20-1,-,-,TRBJ2-1,TGCAGTGCTAGAGATCGGGGGCCCCCCTACAATGAGCAGTTCTTC,CSARDRGPPYNEQFF
TRBV18,-,many,TRBJ2-1,TGTGCCAGCTCACCCAGGGTTCTGGCCTACAATGAGCAGTTCTTC,CASSPRVLAYNEQFF
TRBV6-5,-,many,TRBJ1-2,TGTGCCAGCAGTCAGAGACAGGTTGCGATTTATGGCTACACCTTC,CASSQRQVAIYGYTF
TRBV11-3,TRBD2,few,TRBJ2-5,TGTGCCAGCAGCTTAACTAGCGGGGACCCCAACACGTACTTC,CASSLTSGDPNTYF
TRBV19,-,few,TRBJ1-1,TGTGCCAGTAGTATCCGGGGCTCCCTGACTAACACTGAAGCTTTCTTT,CASSIRGSLTNTEAFF
TRBV12-3/TRBV12-4,TRBD1,many,TRBJ2-5,TGTGCCAGCAGCTCCGGGACAGGGGGCGAGACCCAGTACTTC,CASSSGTGGETQYF
TRBV6-1,TRBD2,few,TRBJ2-2,TGTGCCAGCAGTCGCAGCGCTAGCGGGAGTTCCGGGGAGCTGTTTTTT,CASSRSASGSSGELFF
TRBV12-3/TRBV12-4,-,many,TRBJ2-5,TGTGCCAGCGGGGGGAAAGAGACCCAGTACTTC,CASGGKETQYF
TRBV9,-,-,TRBJ1-6,TGTGCCAGCAGCGTAGTAGGATGGGATTCACCCCTCCACTTT,CASSVVGWDSPLHF
TRBV19,TRBD2,-,TRBJ2-7,TGTGCCAGTAAAAGCGGGAGTAGCTACGAGCAGTACTTC,CASKSGSSYEQYF
TRBV27,TRBD2,-,TRBJ2-1,TGTGCCAGCAGTTTATTTAGCGGGGCCAGCTCCTACAATGAGCAGTTCTTC,CASSLFSGASSYNEQFF
TRBV4-1,-,few,TRBJ1-2,TGCGCCAGCAGCCCGCGAGAAGCGTTATATGGCTACACCTTC,CASSPREALYGYTF
TRBV4-2,TRBD2,few,TRBJ2-3,TGTGCCAGCAGCCAAGGGGTTAGCGGGAGTACGGGCACAGATACGCAGTATTTT,CASSQGVSGSTGTDTQYF
TRBV6-5,TRBD1,many,TRBJ1-1,TGTGCCAGCAGTTACAGGGGGACAGACACTGAAGCTTTCTTT,CASSYRGTDTEAFF
TRBV9,-,-,TRBJ1-1,TGTGCCAGCAGCGTAGATATTACTGCTAACACTGAAGCTTTCTTT,CASSVDITANTEAFF
TRBV10-1,TRBD2,-,TRBJ2-3,TGCGCCAGCAGTGAGGCTAGCGGGACGGCAGATACGCAGTATTTT,CASSEASGTADTQYF
TRBV20-1,-,few,TRBJ2-7,TGCAGTGCTAGAGGCGGGCTTGGCTACGAGCAGTACTTC,CSARGGLGYEQYF
TRBV5-1,-,-,TRBJ2-7,TGCGCCAGCAGCTTGGAGTTAATAGGGTTCGAGCAGTACTTC,CASSLELIGFEQYF
TRBV12-3/TRBV12-4,-,-,TRBJ1-2,TGTGCCAGCAGTTTTTCTACCAGACTTAACTATGGCTACACCTTC,CASSFSTRLNYGYTF
TRBV4-3,TRBD1,many,TRBJ1-2,TGCGCCAGCAGCCAAGAGGGACAGGGAAGAGGCTACACCTTC,CASSQEGQGRGYTF
TRBV11-3,-,many,TRBJ2-3,TGTGCCAGCAGCACCGACGGAACAGATACGCAGTATTTT,CASSTDGTDTQYF
TRBV20-1,-,few,TRBJ2-5,TGCAGTGCTAGTGTCTCGGGAAAGGGGGAGACCCAGTACTTC,CSASVSGKGETQYF
TRBV3-1,TRBD1,-,TRBJ1-6,TGTGCCAGCAGTCGAAACAGGGGGACACCCCTCCGCTTT,CASSRNRGTPLRF
TRBV15,TRBD1,-,TRBJ2-2,TGTGCCACCGACGAGGGACAGGCAGGCGGGGAGCTGTTTTTT,CATDEGQAGGELFF
TRBV29-1,TRBD1,few,TRBJ2-7,TGCAGCGTTGGGGGGGACAGGGGTCCCTCCTACGAGCAGTACTTC,CSVGGDRGPSYEQYF
TRBV20-1,-,-,TRBJ1-3,TGCAGTGCTAGCCGGCGGGGACAATTTAGCTCTGGAAACACCATATATTTT,CSASRRGQFSSGNTIYF
TRBV20-1,-,-,TRBJ1-1,TGCAGTGCCGCCTCGTCTTTCTTT,CSAASSFF
TRBV4-2,-,-,TRBJ2-7,TGTGCCACCGCGATCACAGTCAATACGGACGAGCAGTACTTC,CATAITVNTDEQYF
TRBV20-1,TRBD2,many,TRBJ2-3,TGCAGTGCTAGCCCTCTAGCGGGGAGCGCAGATACGCAGTATTTT,CSASPLAGSADTQYF
TRBV25-1,TRBD2,few,TRBJ2-3,TGTGCCAGCAGTGGAGCGGGAGTGAGCACAGATACGCAGTATTTT,CASSGAGVSTDTQYF
TRBV4-1,TRBD1,few,TRBJ2-7,TGCGCCAGCAGTGTCGCAGGGGGCAACTCCTACGAGCAGTACTTC,CASSVAGGNSYEQYF
TRBV24-1,-,few,TRBJ2-3,TGTGCCACCCAGGGCGCTAACTCGGCAGATACGCAGTATTTT,CATQGANSADTQYF
TRBV9,TRBD2,few,TRBJ2-7,TGTGCCAGCAGCGTTGGCGGGGGTGGGGAGCAGTACTTC,CASSVGGGGEQYF
TRBV5-6,TRBD1,many,TRBJ1-6,TGTGCCAGCAGCCTGGGACAGGGATATTATAATTCACCCCTCCACTTT,CASSLGQGYYNSPLHF
TRBV20-1,TRBD2,many,TRBJ2-1,TGCAGTGCTAGAGATCTTAGCGGGAGGCGTTACAATGAGCAGTTCTTC,CSARDLSGRRYNEQFF
TRBV28,-,many,TRBJ1-5,TGTGCCAGCAGGTTCCGGACCGGGGCCCAGCATTTT,CASRFRTGAQHF
TRBV6-2/TRBV6-3,TRBD2,once,TRBJ2-1,TGTGCCAGCAGCCACCGACCCCACCGGACTAGGCCCCTTTATTGGTCCTACAATGAGCAGTTCTTC,CASSHRPHRTRPLYWSYNEQFF
TRBV11-3,-,few,TRBJ2-1,TGTGCCAGCAGCTTAGATTCCGGGAAGGTCCATGAGCAGTTCTTC,CASSLDSGKVHEQFF